This T cell receptor (beta chain) was found in a study of T-cell reconstitution after alpha-beta-depleted transplantation in children. Regarding this clonotype: Its cognate antigen is unknown.

Preparing the TCRbeta library involved the use of unique molecular identifiers. TCRdb reprocessed the PCR reads with MiXCR, giving one entry per CDR3 protein. The data hold approximately 980,000 distinct CDR3 sequences, with 25% to 30% observed a single time. Study results and limitations: The study traced high day-60 TCRbeta diversity in some patients to surviving recipient T cells and thymic progenitors. Reported findings indicate that, about two months after transplant, alpha-beta T cells came from several hundred expanded clones, which were derived from non-depleted graft cells.

The receptor was isolated from a boy under two years old who had a stem cell transplant for SCID, so the T cells may come from the graft donor. The sequencing here drew on PBMCs, mostly from graft donor cells, taken 360 days after TCRalphabeta/CD19-depleted stem cell transplant.

CDR3 DNA: TGTGCCAGCAGCCAAGATTTGAGGGGGGGCACAGATACGCAGTATTTT. Translation gives CASSQDLRGGTDTQYF. The chain joins TRBV4-2 to TRBJ2-3; D may correspond to TRBD1 or TRBD2 (6 bases each). Germline CDR1 is LGHNA and CDR2 is YNFKEQ. CDR3 length equals 16 residues. Trimming pared 0 bases from V and 1 base from J, leaving 11 bases between.